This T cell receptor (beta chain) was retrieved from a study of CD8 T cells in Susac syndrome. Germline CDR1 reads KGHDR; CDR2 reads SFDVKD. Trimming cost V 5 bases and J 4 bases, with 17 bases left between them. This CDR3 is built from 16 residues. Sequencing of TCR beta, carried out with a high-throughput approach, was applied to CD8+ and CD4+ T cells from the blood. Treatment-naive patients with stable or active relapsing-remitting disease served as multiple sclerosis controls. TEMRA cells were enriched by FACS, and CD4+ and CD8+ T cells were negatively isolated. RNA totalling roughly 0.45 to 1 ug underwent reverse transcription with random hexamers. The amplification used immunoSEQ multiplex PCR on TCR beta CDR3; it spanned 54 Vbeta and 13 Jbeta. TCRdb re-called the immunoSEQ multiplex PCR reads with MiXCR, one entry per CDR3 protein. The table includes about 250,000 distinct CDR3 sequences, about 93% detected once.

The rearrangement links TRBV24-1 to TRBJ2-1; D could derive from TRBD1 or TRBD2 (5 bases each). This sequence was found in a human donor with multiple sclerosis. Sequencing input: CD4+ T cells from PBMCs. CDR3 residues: CATSGGVSGPYNEQFF. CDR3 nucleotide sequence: TGTGCCACCAGTGGGGGCGTCTCGGGGCCTTACAATGAGCAGTTCTTC.